This entry describes one TCR beta chain. The sample belongs to a study of T cells of healthy individuals. TCRdb called the 5' RACE reads again in MiXCR, with one record for every CDR3 protein. The sample contains more than 85,000 distinct CDR3 sequences, 15% to 20% of which appear only once. The CDR3 contains 14 residues. Germline CDR1 MDHEN, CDR2 SYDVKM. The V gene lost 5 bases and the J gene lost 2 bases, with 10 bases spanning the gap. This sequence joins TRBV28 and TRBJ2-4, with D unclear. This TCR derives from a human donor in good health. The CDR3 DNA follows: TGTGCCAGCAGTGTACCTACGCCCAAAAACATTCAGTACTTC. Translation: CASSVPTPKNIQYF.